These 28 T cell receptor beta chains share one sample of origin, sequenced in a study of T cells after yellow fever vaccination (dated by TCRdb to about 2019). What the treatment or condition label conveys for this sample: live attenuated yellow fever vaccine strain. The library was generated by 5' RACE. The instrument was an Illumina HiSeq 2500. The public reads were reprocessed in TCRdb via fastp at Q25 and MiXCR, keeping in-frame beta chains. Rows are combined by CDR3 protein, so each entry shows the most common genes and DNA. Present in this sample are 100,000 to 150,000 distinct CDR3 sequences, about 7% of which were seen just once. Around 2.6% of the sample belongs to the ten largest clones. The specimen was CD4+ T cells sorted from PBMCs, collected 10 days after the first yellow fever vaccination. These receptors came from a man aged 18-30 years who received the YFV17D yellow fever vaccine.

This clonotype has only a few counts. The chain has TRBV6-2 or TRBV6-3 and TRBJ2-5; D may be TRBD1 (6 bases). The germline V and J ends were trimmed by 7 bases and 4 bases, with 25 bases remaining between them. Germline lookup yields CDR1 MNHEY and CDR2 SVGEGT. The CDR3 has 17 amino acids. In DNA form, the CDR3 reads TGTGCCAGCACCCAACCGGGACACTCATCGGGGTTAGAGACCCAGTACTTC. Its protein product is CASTQPGHSSGLETQYF.

This clonotype was observed at least ten times. J is TRBJ2-1 and V is TRBV20-1, with D perhaps TRBD2 (6 bases). The V gene's germline CDR1 is DFQATT and CDR2 SNEGSKA (reference sequence). The V end was cut by 2 bases, the J end by 6 bases, with 8 bases between. This CDR3 region has 12 residues. The CDR3 region is CSARQGGNEQFF. CDR3 coding DNA: TGCAGTGCTAGACAGGGAGGCAATGAGCAGTTCTTC.

This clonotype was counted many times. The chain links TRBV12-3 or TRBV12-4 to TRBJ2-7, with D tentatively TRBD2 (6 bases). The CDR3 has 14 residues. With 3 bases removed from V and 0 bases from J, the gap between germline ends came to 9 bases. The CDR3 reads CASSLEGSSYEQYF. DNA of the CDR3: TGTGCCAGCAGTTTGGAGGGGAGCTCCTACGAGCAGTACTTC.

This clonotype was observed at least ten times. The chain couples TRBV12-3 or TRBV12-4 to TRBJ1-6, with 9 bases that match TRBD1. The CDR3 is 14 residues long. After removal of 6 bases from V and 10 bases from J, the junction contained 7 bases not matched to a gene. The CDR3 DNA reads as TGTGCCAGCAGGACAGACAGGGGGTGGTCACCCCTCCACTTT. It translates to CASRTDRGWSPLHF.

The chain couples TRBV12-3 or TRBV12-4 to TRBJ2-5, with D possibly being TRBD1 (5 bases). The CDR3 is 18 residues long. V was cut by 7 bases and J by 0 bases, with 24 bases left in between. The CDR3, as DNA: TGTGCCAGCACCCTAGACAGTTCCAAGGTGGGGTACCAAGAGACCCAGTACTTC. Its protein product is CASTLDSSKVGYQETQYF.

At least ten counts were recorded for this clonotype. CDR3 loop: CASSFVGGRQDTQYF. The CDR3 nucleotides read TGCGCCAGCAGTTTCGTGGGGGGGCGGCAAGATACGCAGTATTTT. This chain uses TRBV5-1 with TRBJ2-3, with D perhaps matching TRBD2 (7 bases). Germline V gene lookup returns CDR1 SGHRS and CDR2 YFSETQ. V gave up 5 bases and J gave up 5 bases, with 18 bases separating them. This CDR3 is built from 15 residues. The variable domain in full, with the rest retrieved from reference TRBV5-1 and TRBJ2-3, is KAGVTQTPRYLIKTRGQQVTLSCSPISGHRSVSWYQQTPGQGLQFLFEYFSETQRNKGNFPGRFSGRQFSNSRSEMNVSTLELGDSALYLCASSFVGGRQDTQYFGPGTRLTVL.

This clonotype was counted only a few times. The rearrangement links TRBV7-2 to TRBJ1-2; tentatively, D is TRBD1 (6 bases). This CDR3 is built from 14 residues. The V end lost 2 bases, the J end lost 8 bases, and 15 bases lay between the germline ends. Germline V lookup: CDR1 SGHTA, CDR2 FQGNSA. The CDR3 nucleotides read TGTGCCAGCAGCTTAATGGAGAGGGGGTTCGGCTACACCTTC. This codes for CASSLMERGFGYTF.

The chain links TRBV7-9 to TRBJ2-7, with 9 bases lining up with TRBD1. The CDR3 consists of 14 residues. CDR1 and CDR2 from the germline V gene are SEHNR and FQNEAQ (reference sequence). V gave up 2 bases and J gave up 3 bases; unmatched junction bases: 2. This CDR3 is CASSLRQGGYEQYF. The DNA of the CDR3 is TGTGCCAGCAGCTTAAGACAGGGGGGCTACGAGCAGTACTTC.

This clonotype appeared a few times. The chain uses TRBV7-2 and TRBJ2-7; D call uncertain. The CDR3 covers 13 residues. Germline CDR1 reads SGHTA; CDR2 reads FQGNSA. Between the trimmed V and J ends, which lost 5 bases and 3 bases, there was a span of 11 bases. CDR3 coding DNA: TGTGCCAGCAGCAAGGCCATGAGCTACGAGCAGTACTTC. Encoded protein: CASSKAMSYEQYF.

In this sample, this clonotype turned up many times. The V call is TRBV7-9, the J call TRBJ1-1, with D possibly being TRBD1 (5 bases). CDR1 and CDR2 from the germline V gene are SEHNR and FQNEAQ (reference sequence). Trimming took off 1 base at V and 0 bases at J, with 9 bases between the two ends. The CDR3 runs to 15 residues. The CDR3 is CASSLERGLNTEAFF. The CDR3 DNA sequence: TGTGCCAGCAGCTTAGAGAGGGGTTTGAACACTGAAGCTTTCTTT. Full variable domain (remainder filled in from reference TRBV7-9 and TRBJ1-1): DTGVSQNPRHKITKRGQNVTFRCDPISEHNRLYWYRQTLGQGPEFLTYFQNEAQLEKSRLLSDRFSAERPKGSFSTLEIQRTEQGDSAMYLCASSLERGLNTEAFFGQGTRLTVV.

This clonotype was counted many times. The V gene is TRBV4-3, the J gene TRBJ1-2; no clear D. Germline V gene sequence: CDR1 LGHNA, CDR2 YSLEER. V was trimmed by 0 bases and J by 0 bases, leaving 14 bases between them. This CDR3 is 17 amino acids long. CDR3 residues: CASSQDGWALANYGYTF. CDR3 coding DNA: TGCGCCAGCAGCCAAGATGGGTGGGCCTTAGCTAACTATGGCTACACCTTC.

This clonotype was observed at least ten times. The CDR3 is CASSPLTGDSYEQYF. In DNA form, the CDR3 reads TGTGCCAGCAGTCCCCTCACTGGGGACTCCTACGAGCAGTACTTC. The rearrangement uses TRBV12-3 or TRBV12-4 and TRBJ2-7; D not certain. V lost 5 bases, J lost 0 bases, and 14 bases lay in between. This CDR3 comprises 15 residues.

This clonotype was seen repeatedly, ten times or more. The rearrangement links TRBV6-2 or TRBV6-3 to TRBJ2-1, with D perhaps TRBD1 (7 bases). V shed 5 bases and J shed 8 bases, with 13 bases lying between them. CDR3 length: 13 residues. CDR1 is MNHEY, CDR2 SVGEGT, per germline. This chain's CDR3 is CASSHDRDYEQFF. The CDR3 DNA reads TGTGCCAGCAGTCACGACAGGGACTATGAGCAGTTCTTC.

Only one count was recorded for this clonotype. This may arise from a read error, as a much more abundant clone is one base away. V is TRBV5-1 and J is TRBJ2-5; D unclear. This CDR3 contains 15 residues. The germline CDR1 and CDR2 sequences are SGHRS and YFSETQ. V gave up 0 bases and J gave up 1 base, with 10 bases separating them. This chain's CDR3 is CASSLVYRAQETQYF. In DNA form, the CDR3 reads TGCGCCAGCAGCTTGGTCTATAGGGCCCAAGAGACCCAGTACTTC.

The sample holds many counts of this clonotype. The chain is built from TRBV9 and TRBJ2-5, with D perhaps assigned TRBD1 or TRBD2 (6 bases each). Germline V gene lookup returns CDR1 SGDLS and CDR2 YYNGEE. This CDR3 has 13 amino acids. The V end lost 0 bases, the J end lost 6 bases, and 9 bases lay between the germline ends. CDR3 DNA sequence: TGTGCCAGCAGCGTAGCTGGGGGGCAGACCCAGTACTTC. Translating it yields CASSVAGGQTQYF.

This clonotype has ten or more counts. The chain combines TRBV4-1 with TRBJ1-5; D not resolved. Trimming removed 0 bases at V and 2 bases at J, with 14 bases between. CDR3 length equals 17 residues. Germline assignment: CDR1 MGHRA and CDR2 YSYEKL. As DNA, the CDR3 is TGCGCCAGCAGCCAAGAAACCCGCTCGAGGGGCAATCAGCCCCAGCATTTT. Protein sequence: CASSQETRSRGNQPQHF.

As concerns this clonotype: A read error is possible here, since a much larger clone lies one base away. The chain joins TRBV12-3 or TRBV12-4 to TRBJ2-1; TRBD2 matches 9 bases. CDR3 length: 16 amino acids. The CDR3, as DNA: TGTGCCGGCAGTTTAAGCTCGCTAGCGGGAAACAATGAGCAGTTCTTC. Translating it yields CAGSLSSLAGNNEQFF.

At least ten counts were recorded for this clonotype. The gene calls are TRBV15 and TRBJ2-7, with a weak D call TRBD2 (5 bases). CDR1 LNHNV and CDR2 YYDKDF come from the germline V gene (reference sequence). The V gene lost 1 base and the J gene lost 4 bases, with 11 bases spanning the gap. This CDR3 has 14 amino acids. The CDR3 DNA reads TGTGCCACCAGCAGAGCTGAGGGATTTTACGAGCAGTACTTC. Its protein is CATSRAEGFYEQYF. Full variable domain (outside the CDR3, taken from reference TRBV15 and TRBJ2-7): DAMVIQNPRYQVTQFGKPVTLSCSQTLNHNVMYWYQQKSSQAPKLLFHYYDKDFNNEADTPDNFQSRRPNTSFCFLDIRSPGLGDTAMYLCATSRAEGFYEQYFGPGTRLTVT.

The rearrangement joins TRBV5-1 to TRBJ1-4; D gene unclear. The germline V and J ends were trimmed by 1 base and 0 bases, with 7 bases remaining between them. The CDR3 extends over 15 amino acids. Germline V CDR1 and CDR2: SGHRS, YFSETQ. The CDR3 bases are TGCGCCAGCAGCTTGTGGGATACAACTAATGAAAAACTGTTTTTT. As protein: CASSLWDTTNEKLFF.

Written as DNA, the CDR3 is TGCGCCAGCAGTGGAGGGGGGGGTAAGGAGACCTACACCTTC. Protein sequence: CASSGGGGKETYTF. The gene calls are TRBV10-1 and TRBJ1-2, with D perhaps TRBD1 (6 bases). The germline V gene has CDR1 WNHNN and CDR2 SYGVQD (reference sequence). This CDR3 region has 14 residues. The V end was cut by 4 bases, the J end by 10 bases, with 19 bases between.

This clonotype occurred many times. The chain uses TRBV18 and TRBJ2-3; TRBD2 is a possible D gene (7 bases). The germline gives CDR1 KGHSH, CDR2 LQKENI. Trimming shortened V by 1 base and J by 3 bases, and 11 bases separated the two germline ends. The length of the CDR3 is 15 residues. CDR3 residues: CASSPLQGGTDTQYF. CDR3 DNA: TGTGCCAGCTCACCACTACAGGGAGGGACAGATACGCAGTATTTT.

This clonotype has a count of ten or more. This sequence joins TRBV20-1 and TRBJ1-2, with D possibly matching TRBD1 (5 bases). Trimming removed 0 bases at V and 6 bases at J, with 8 bases between. The CDR3 spans 12 residues. Germline V gene lookup returns CDR1 DFQATT and CDR2 SNEGSKA (reference sequence). The CDR3 spells CSARDLGDGYTF. For the CDR3, the DNA is TGCAGTGCTAGAGACTTGGGGGATGGCTACACCTTC.

This clonotype was observed a few times. The chain employs TRBV29-1 and TRBJ2-5; TRBD2 matches at 9 bases. CDR1 SQVTM and CDR2 ANQGSEA come from the germline V gene. This CDR3 has 14 residues. J gave up 2 bases and V 1 base, and 2 bases lay outside the gene matches. The CDR3 nucleotides are TGCAGCGTTGAAGGCGCGGGAGGGCAAGAGACCCAGTACTTC. Its translation is CSVEGAGGQETQYF.

Many counts were recorded for this clonotype. The genes are TRBV29-1 and TRBJ2-3; D is ambiguous. The CDR3 length is 13 residues. CDR1 SQVTM and CDR2 ANQGSEA come from the germline V gene. V was trimmed by 7 bases and J by 1 base, leaving 12 bases between them. CDR3 protein: CSASGRRTDTQYF. CDR3 bases: TGCAGCGCCTCCGGCCGACGCACAGATACGCAGTATTTT.

This clonotype was found many times. The chain joins TRBV25-1 to TRBJ2-1; 7 bases are shared with TRBD1. J gave up 8 bases and V 6 bases, and 13 bases lay outside the gene matches. This CDR3 region has 15 residues. CDR1 is MGHDK, CDR2 SYGVNS, per germline. CDR3 DNA sequence: TGTGCCAGCAGACCCGGGACAGTCGGCTTCGATGAGCAGTTCTTC. Amino acids: CASRPGTVGFDEQFF.

Ten or more counts support this clonotype. This sequence joins TRBV5-1 and TRBJ1-6; the D is unclear. The ends were cut back, 4 bases at V and 11 bases at J, with 19 bases in the middle. Germline V lookup: CDR1 SGHRS, CDR2 YFSETQ. CDR3 size: 15 residues. The CDR3 region is CASSAGISGLAPLHF. The CDR3 nucleotides read TGCGCCAGCAGCGCCGGCATAAGTGGGCTGGCACCCCTCCACTTT.

This chain joins TRBV5-1 and TRBJ1-4, with D maybe TRBD1 (5 bases). V lost 4 bases and J lost 6, with 19 bases in between. Per the germline V gene, CDR1 is SGHRS and CDR2 is YFSETQ. This CDR3 has 16 residues. The chain's CDR3 is CASSAQPGNPDEKLFF. CDR3 nucleotides: TGCGCCAGCAGCGCACAACCAGGGAATCCAGATGAAAAACTGTTTTTT.

In regard to this clonotype: A much larger clonotype is one base distant, so this may be a read error. V gene TRBV14 combines with J gene TRBJ2-1; a weak D match, TRBD2 (6 bases). Germline lookup yields CDR1 SGHDN and CDR2 FVKESK. The CDR3 has 16 residues. The CDR3 sequence is CVSSQVGGSWGNEQFF. As DNA, the CDR3 is TGTGTCAGCAGCCAAGTGGGGGGATCCTGGGGGAATGAGCAGTTCTTC. Full variable domain (rest looked up from reference TRBV14 and TRBJ2-1): EAGVTQFPSHSVIEKGQTVTLRCDPISGHDNLYWYRRVMGKEIKFLLHFVKESKQDESGMPNNRFLAERTGGTYSTLKVQPAELEDSGVYFCVSSQVGGSWGNEQFFGPGTRLTVL.